Listed here are 21 T cell receptor beta chains from one sample, sequenced in a study of cytomegalovirus exposure and HLA in healthy donors. With 60 Vbeta and 13 Jbeta primers, the PCR was carried out. The repertoire was sequenced with immunoSEQ multiplex PCR; TCRdb's copy has only in-frame clones and lacks some. The table records approximately 110,000 clones, approximately 78% of them present only once. The sequencing sample was made of PBMCs. The receptors shown here come from a young man in good health and CMV-seropositive.

The rearrangement links TRBV27 to TRBJ2-2, with D perhaps TRBD2 (5 bases). The CDR3 spans 16 residues. In germline, CDR1 is MNHEY, CDR2 SMNVEV (reference sequence). The germline V and J ends were trimmed by 4 bases and 7 bases, with 19 bases remaining between them. The chain's CDR3 is CASSSRVGSRVGELFF. Written as DNA, the CDR3 is TGTGCCAGCAGTTCTCGCGTAGGGTCGAGGGTCGGGGAGCTGTTTTTT.

This chain links TRBV28 with TRBJ1-3; 7 bases are shared with TRBD1. This CDR3 contains 14 residues. Germline trimming cut 6 bases from V and 1 base from J; bases unmatched to any gene: 3. Germline V lookup: CDR1 MDHEN, CDR2 SYDVKM. The CDR3 DNA follows: TGTGCCAGCAGCACAGGGGCGTCTGGAAACACCATATATTTT. Translation gives CASSTGASGNTIYF.

This chain connects TRBV30 to TRBJ2-2; D unclear. The CDR3 spans 12 residues. Looked up from germline, CDR1 is GTSNPN and CDR2 is SVGIG (reference sequence). Trimming shortened V by 2 bases and J by 3 bases, and 4 bases separated the two germline ends. Here the CDR3 DNA reads TGTGCCTGGAGTCCATACACCGGGGAGCTGTTTTTT. Protein product: CAWSPYTGELFF.

The chain joins TRBV5-1 to TRBJ1-2, with 8 bases identical to TRBD1. Germline CDR1 is SGHRS and CDR2 is YFSETQ. V gave up 2 bases and J gave up 8 bases; unmatched junction bases: 2. The CDR3 has 12 amino acids. The CDR3 sequence is CASSFDRGGYTF. CDR3 bases: TGCGCCAGCAGCTTTGACAGGGGAGGCTACACCTTC.

The genes are TRBV19 and TRBJ1-5; 7 nucleotides agree with TRBD1. V dropped 8 bases and J dropped 3; count of bases not matched to a gene: 4. Germline V gives CDR1 LNHDA, CDR2 SQIVND (reference sequence). The CDR3 contains 13 residues. This chain's CDR3 is CASSQGINQPQHF. As DNA, the CDR3 is TGTGCCAGTTCACAGGGGATCAATCAGCCCCAGCATTTT.

The rearrangement links TRBV7-2 to TRBJ1-2; TRBD1 agrees at 7 bases. V shed 5 bases and J 0 bases; nucleotides not matched to a gene: 9. The CDR3 is made up of 16 amino acids. Germline CDR1 and CDR2: SGHTA and FQGNSA. As DNA, the CDR3 is TGTGCCAGCAGCCTCCTCTGGACAGGCTCTAACTATGGCTACACCTTC. Its translation is CASSLLWTGSNYGYTF.

CDR3 DNA sequence: TGTGCCAGCAGGCGAGATGGCGGGTCCACTGAAGCTTTCTTT. Its protein product is CASRRDGGSTEAFF. The chain employs TRBV6-6 and TRBJ1-1; D gene unclear. The CDR3 is 14 residues long. Germline CDR1 reads MNHNY; CDR2 reads SVGAGI (reference sequence). The V end lost 6 bases, the J end lost 4 bases, and 15 bases lay between the germline ends.

The CDR3 DNA sequence: TGCGCCAGCAGCCGCGGGCCCGGAGGCTACGAGCAGTACTTC. Residues: CASSRGPGGYEQYF. The V gene is TRBV10-1, the J gene TRBJ2-7; D is possibly TRBD2 (5 bases). Trimming removed 6 bases at V and 3 bases at J, with 15 bases between. This CDR3 has 14 residues. CDR1 and CDR2 (germline): WNHNN, SYGVQD (reference sequence).

The chain employs TRBV5-1 and TRBJ2-3, with TRBD1 matching over 7 bases. J lost 0 bases, V lost 4 bases, and 5 bases had no gene match. Germline V gene lookup returns CDR1 SGHRS and CDR2 YFSETQ. The CDR3 loop spans 15 amino acids. CDR3 DNA sequence: TGCGCCAGCAGCATCTCAGGGGGAAGCACAGATACGCAGTATTTT. Translating gives CASSISGGSTDTQYF.

The chain links TRBV5-1 to TRBJ1-2; possibly TRBD1 for D (6 bases). The CDR3 sequence is 14 residues long. V was clipped by 3 bases and J by 1 base, with 10 bases between them. Germline V gene data show CDR1 as SGHRS and CDR2 as YFSETQ. The CDR3 sequence: CASSSSGVNYGYTF. The CDR3 DNA follows: TGCGCCAGCAGCTCATCAGGGGTTAACTATGGCTACACCTTC.

This clone was seen more than once but under ten times. This chain uses TRBV28 with TRBJ1-1, with a weak D call TRBD1 (5 bases). The V and J ends lost 5 bases and 0 bases respectively, with 16 bases between them. This CDR3 contains 16 residues. Germline V gene lookup returns CDR1 MDHEN and CDR2 SYDVKM. CDR3 DNA sequence: TGTGCCAGCAGTGGGGGGTGGAGGAAAATGAACACTGAAGCTTTCTTT. Its translation is CASSGGWRKMNTEAFF.

This rearrangement joins TRBV10-2 to TRBJ2-7, with TRBD2 matching over 9 bases. This CDR3 contains 13 residues. The J segment lost 4 bases and the V segment lost 7 bases, leaving 5 bases of the junction unmatched. Germline loops: CDR1 WSHSY, CDR2 SAAADI. CDR3 nucleotides: TGCGCCAGCACCGAGCGGGAGGTTTACGAGCAGTACGTC. Translated, it gives CASTEREVYEQYV.

This chain links TRBV7-2 with TRBJ2-1; 7 bases are shared with TRBD2. The CDR3 is made up of 16 amino acids. Germline V CDR1 and CDR2: SGHTA, FQGNSA. The V and J ends lost 2 bases and 2 bases, in that order; junction bases with no gene match: 6. The CDR3 spells CASSLTGGITYNEQFF. Here the CDR3 DNA reads TGTGCCAGCAGCTTAACGGGAGGAATTACCTACAATGAGCAGTTCTTC.

CDR3 residues: CASSYGQGRNEQFF. CDR3 nucleotides: TGTGCCAGCAGCTACGGACAGGGACGGAATGAGCAGTTCTTC. V is TRBV13 and J is TRBJ2-1; 8 nucleotides match TRBD1. The V segment lost 4 bases and the J segment 7 bases; nucleotides outside the gene matches: 6. The CDR3 is 14 residues long. Germline V gene sequence: CDR1 PRHDT, CDR2 FYEKMQ (reference sequence).

This clone was recorded once. The chain links TRBV6-6 to TRBJ1-2; the D gene is possibly TRBD1 (6 bases). This CDR3 is 15 amino acids long. The V gene lost 4 bases and the J gene lost 0 bases, with 12 bases spanning the gap. CDR1 is MNHNY and CDR2 is SVGAGI in the germline V gene (reference sequence). The CDR3 spells CASSSTGTTNYGYTF. The CDR3 DNA reads as TGTGCCAGCAGTTCCACAGGGACAACTAACTATGGCTACACCTTC.

The chain carries TRBV7-2 and TRBJ1-5; D is undetermined. This CDR3 has 14 residues. Per germline, CDR1 SGHTA and CDR2 FQGNSA. V was cut by 4 bases and J by 2 bases, with 9 bases left in between. CDR3 bases: TGTGCCAGCAGCTCGGGGTTTGGCAATCAGCCCCAGCATTTT. It yields the protein CASSSGFGNQPQHF. The variable domain in full, with the rest retrieved from reference TRBV7-2 and TRBJ1-5, is GAGVSQSPSNKVTEKGKDVELRCDPISGHTALYWYRQSLGQGLEFLIYFQGNSAPDKSGLPSDRFSAERTGGSVSTLTIQRTQQEDSAVYLCASSSGFGNQPQHFGDGTRLSIL.

CDR3 sequence reads: CASSLRQQTFDQPQHF. The CDR3 DNA reads TGTGCCAGCTCTTTGCGACAGCAGACTTTTGATCAGCCCCAGCATTTT. The rearrangement joins TRBV2 to TRBJ1-5; tentatively, D is TRBD1 (5 bases). The V and J ends lost 8 bases and 5 bases respectively, with 22 bases between them. Germline lookup yields CDR1 SNHLY and CDR2 FYNNEI. The CDR3 is 16 amino acids.

This clone was seen only a few times. The chain is built from TRBV19 and TRBJ1-1; 10 positions agree with TRBD1. Losses at the gene ends were 7 bases for V and 3 bases for J; bases not matched to a gene: 26. This CDR3 contains 21 residues. Germline V lookup: CDR1 LNHDA, CDR2 SQIVND (reference sequence). Here the CDR3 reads CASTSSWWGQGTGSLDTEAFF. In DNA form, the CDR3 reads TGTGCCAGTACCTCCTCTTGGTGGGGACAGGGGACAGGGTCGCTTGACACTGAAGCTTTCTTT.

This chain uses TRBV18 with TRBJ2-1, with 9 bases identical to TRBD1. The CDR3 is 15 residues long. The V and J ends lost 6 bases and 3 bases, in that order; junction bases with no gene match: 6. Germline V gene sequence: CDR1 KGHSH, CDR2 LQKENI. Written as DNA, the CDR3 is TGTGCCAGCTCTCTACAGGGGGCCCTCTACAATGAGCAGTTCTTC. The encoded protein is CASSLQGALYNEQFF.

The chain links TRBV5-1 to TRBJ1-2; 7 nucleotides align to TRBD1. Per the germline V gene, CDR1 is SGHRS and CDR2 is YFSETQ. This CDR3 region has 13 residues. V lost 4 bases and J lost 8; bases outside the gene matches: 8. The CDR3 region has the DNA TGCGCCAGCAGCCCCGACAGGGTGGGAGGCTACACCTTC. It translates to CASSPDRVGGYTF.

The chain recombines TRBV28 with TRBJ1-5, with a tentative D call TRBD1 (6 bases). CDR1 and CDR2 (germline): MDHEN, SYDVKM. The length of the CDR3 is 14 residues. The V end lost 2 bases, the J end lost 8 bases, and 13 bases lay between the germline ends. DNA for the CDR3: TGTGCCAGCAGTTTAGTAGTTGGGACAAAGCCCCAGCATTTT. Residues: CASSLVVGTKPQHF.